The sequence of this T cell receptor (beta chain) was determined in a study of shared clonotypes between healthy human individuals. Terminally differentiated effector memory CD45RA+ cells were excluded from the naive CD8 cells, which were CD45RO-negative and positively selected for CCR7. The CDR3 extends over 12 amino acids. Germline CDR1 reads SGHAT; CDR2 reads FQNNGV. V gave up 1 base and J gave up 6 bases, with 7 bases separating them. Sequencing used immunoSEQ multiplex PCR; TCRdb keeps in-frame clones, though not all of them. The sample has about 870,000 clones; over 90% are singletons. The chain is built from TRBV11-2 and TRBJ2-7, with D uncertain. The sequenced sample was naive CD8+ T cells sorted from blood. The TCR was taken from a man aged 25 to 45 in good health. CDR3 bases: TGTGCCAGCAGCTTAGTAGCAGTCGAGCAGTACTTC. It translates to CASSLVAVEQYF.